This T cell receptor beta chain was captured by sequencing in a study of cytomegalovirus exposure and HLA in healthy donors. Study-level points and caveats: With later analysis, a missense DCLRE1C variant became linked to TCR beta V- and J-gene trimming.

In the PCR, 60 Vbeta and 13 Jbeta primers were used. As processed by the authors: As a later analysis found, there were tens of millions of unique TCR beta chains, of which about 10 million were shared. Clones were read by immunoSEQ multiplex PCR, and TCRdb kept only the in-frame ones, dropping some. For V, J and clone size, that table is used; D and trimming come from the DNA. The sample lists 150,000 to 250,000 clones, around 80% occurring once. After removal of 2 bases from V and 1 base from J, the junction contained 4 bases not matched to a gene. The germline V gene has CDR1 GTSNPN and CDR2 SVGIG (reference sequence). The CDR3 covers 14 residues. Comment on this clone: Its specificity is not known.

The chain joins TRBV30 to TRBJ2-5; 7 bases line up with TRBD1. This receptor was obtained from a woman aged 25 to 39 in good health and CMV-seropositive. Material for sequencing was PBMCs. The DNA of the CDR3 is TGTGCCTGGAGTACCGGGACAGTCCAAGAGACCCAGTACTTC. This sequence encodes CAWSTGTVQETQYF.